These T cell receptor beta chains were read from a single sample in a study of cytomegalovirus exposure and HLA in healthy donors. Profiled with immunoSEQ multiplex PCR; TCRdb holds only in-frame clones, not every one. The sample contains 120,000 to 150,000 clones, approximately 90% of which appear only once. Sequencing was carried out using PBMCs. The receptors shown here come from a man younger than 35 in good health and CMV-seronegative. The CDR3 runs from the conserved cysteine through the conserved F or W. The D gene is left open where the match is weak. Size values are once, few and many counts, or a class for expanded clones, and some rows have none.

d_call clone_size j_call v_call cdr3_aa cdr3_nt
- - TRBJ1-6 TRBV30 CALTPESSYNSPLHF TGTGCCCTCACGCCGGAGAGCTCCTATAATTCACCCCTCCACTTT
TRBD2 - TRBJ2-3 TRBV11-2 CASSSGTSGKYF TGTGCCAGCAGCTCCGGGACTAGCGGGAAGTATTTT
TRBD2 - TRBJ2-2 TRBV7-7 CASSLNSGRSTGELFF TGTGCCAGCAGCTTAAATAGCGGGAGGAGCACCGGGGAGCTGTTTTTT
TRBD1 - TRBJ2-3 TRBV6-5 CASSSSGTGADTQYF TGTGCCAGCAGTTCCTCCGGGACAGGGGCAGATACGCAGTATTTT
- once TRBJ1-3 TRBV7-9 CASSLARGNGAGNTIYF TGTGCCAGCAGCTTAGCAAGGGGTAATGGTGCTGGAAACACCATATATTTT
TRBD1 - TRBJ1-1 TRBV29-1 CSVEGTFRDREAFF TGCAGCGTTGAAGGAACTTTCCGGGACAGAGAAGCTTTCTTT
TRBD1 - TRBJ1-5 TRBV19 CASSTGGNQPQHF TGTGCCAGTTCCACAGGGGGGAATCAGCCCCAGCATTTT
TRBD2 - TRBJ2-2 TRBV4-3 CASSQDTVSGLDGANTGELFF TGCGCCAGCAGCCAAGATACAGTTAGCGGGCTCGACGGTGCGAACACCGGGGAGCTGTTTTTT
TRBD1 - TRBJ1-5 TRBV30 CAWSGGGDRQWKSNQPQHF TGTGCCTGGAGTGGAGGCGGGGACAGGCAATGGAAGAGCAATCAGCCCCAGCATTTT
- once TRBJ1-5 TRBV6-5 CASTLVEGLSQPQHF TGTGCCAGCACCCTAGTGGAGGGTCTAAGTCAGCCCCAGCATTTT
- - TRBJ2-3 TRBV7-7 CASSDGVSTDTQYF TGTGCCAGCAGCGACGGAGTTAGCACAGATACGCAGTATTTT
- - TRBJ1-2 TRBV14 CASSQGQTRYGYTF TGTGCCAGCAGCCAAGGACAGACCCGCTATGGCTACACCTTC
- - TRBJ1-1 TRBV11-3 CASSLEIAREAFF TGTGCCAGCAGCTTAGAGATTGCGAGGGAAGCTTTCTTT
- - TRBJ1-4 TRBV27 CASRRGSGATNEKLFF TGTGCCAGCAGGCGGGGGAGTGGAGCAACTAATGAAAAACTGTTTTTT
- - TRBJ1-2 TRBV15 CATSPLDRNHNYGYTF TGTGCCACCAGCCCTCTCGACAGAAACCACAACTATGGCTACACCTTC
- - TRBJ1-1 TRBV4-2 CASSQELAVTEAFF TGTGCCAGCAGCCAAGAACTTGCGGTCACTGAAGCTTTCTTT
TRBD2 - TRBJ2-1 TRBV7-2 CASSLRPPSGGAFF TGTGCCAGCAGCTTAAGGCCGCCTAGCGGGGGGGCTTTCTTC
TRBD2 - TRBJ2-1 TRBV7-6 CASSYTSGNEQFF TGTGCCAGCAGCTACACTAGCGGCAATGAGCAGTTCTTC
TRBD1 - TRBJ1-2 TRBV7-2 CASSRHRGQGYTF TGTGCCAGCAGCCGACACAGGGGGCAGGGCTACACCTTC
- - TRBJ1-4 TRBV19 CASSIGGQSAEKLFF TGTGCCAGTAGTATAGGGGGCCAGTCTGCCGAAAAACTGTTTTTT
TRBD1 - TRBJ2-1 TRBV29-1 CSATGTGFYNEQFF TGCAGCGCCACCGGGACAGGGTTCTACAATGAGCAGTTCTTC
- - TRBJ1-1 TRBV19 CATTPDTQALNTEAFF TGTGCCACCACGCCCGATACCCAGGCTTTGAACACTGAAGCTTTCTTT
TRBD2 - TRBJ2-5 TRBV7-9 CASSLAGGPTETQYF TGTGCCAGCAGCTTAGCGGGAGGGCCGACCGAGACCCAGTACTTC
TRBD1 - TRBJ1-1 TRBV11-2 CASSLDHTGGRSEAFF TGTGCCAGCAGCTTAGATCACACAGGGGGCCGATCTGAAGCTTTCTTT
TRBD1 - TRBJ1-1 TRBV15 CATSREGTGAAAFF TGTGCCACCAGCAGAGAAGGGACAGGGGCTGCGGCTTTCTTT
- once TRBJ2-1 TRBV10-2 CASTNLVYPLGEQFF TGCGCCAGCACGAACCTAGTGTATCCACTGGGTGAGCAGTTCTTC
- few TRBJ1-2 TRBV14 CASSQDLNYGYTF TGTGCCAGCAGCCAAGATCTGAACTATGGCTACACCTTC
- - TRBJ2-5 TRBV7-6 CASSPTRVPQETQYF TGTGCCAGCAGCCCGACGCGGGTCCCTCAAGAGACCCAGTACTTC
- - TRBJ2-3 TRBV5-6 CASSLTFRGGTDTQYF TGTGCCAGCAGCTTGACTTTCCGCGGTGGCACAGATACGCAGTATTTT
- - TRBJ2-5 TRBV9 CASSVVSDATQYF TGTGCCAGCAGCGTAGTTAGCGACGCGACCCAGTACTTC
- - TRBJ1-1 TRBV5-1 CASRNGDSNTEAFF TGCGCCAGCAGAAATGGAGATTCGAACACTGAAGCTTTCTTT
TRBD1 - TRBJ1-2 TRBV27 CASSLWGQGGGNYGYTF TGTGCCAGCAGTTTATGGGGACAGGGTGGAGGTAACTATGGCTACACCTTC
- - TRBJ2-5 TRBV7-3 CASSLNLARMETQYF TGTGCCAGCAGCTTAAATCTAGCGCGGATGGAGACCCAGTACTTC
TRBD1 - TRBJ2-1 TRBV15 CATSSKTGGPYNEQFF TGTGCCACCAGCAGTAAAACAGGGGGGCCCTACAATGAGCAGTTCTTC
- once TRBJ2-2 TRBV2 CASSEAGGNTGELFF TGTGCCAGCAGTGAAGCGGGGGGGAACACCGGGGAGCTGTTTTTT
- once TRBJ1-1 TRBV5-6 CASSLGAGLTEAFF TGTGCCAGCAGCTTGGGGGCAGGTCTGACTGAAGCTTTCTTT
TRBD1 few TRBJ1-5 TRBV28 CASSRTGWGNQPQHF TGTGCCAGCAGCAGGACAGGGTGGGGCAATCAGCCCCAGCATTTT
- once TRBJ2-3 TRBV5-1 CASSDPSGDTQYF TGCGCCAGCAGCGACCCAAGCGGGGATACGCAGTATTTT
- - TRBJ1-2 TRBV11-2 CASSLLTDSYYGHTF TGTGCCAGCAGCTTATTAACTGACAGCTACTATGGCCACACCTTC
- - TRBJ2-3 TRBV15 CATSRAGNTQYF TGTGCCACCAGCAGAGCCGGTAATACGCAGTATTTT
- - TRBJ2-6 TRBV5-1 CASSPTHRAGANVLTF TGCGCCAGCAGCCCGACTCACAGGGCTGGGGCCAACGTCCTGACTTTC
- - TRBJ2-2 TRBV2 CASSVESNTGELFF TGTGCCAGCAGTGTAGAGAGTAACACCGGGGAGCTGTTTTTT
TRBD1 - TRBJ1-5 TRBV15 CATSSKTGDQPQHF TGTGCCACCAGCAGCAAGACAGGGGATCAGCCCCAGCATTTT
TRBD1 - TRBJ2-1 TRBV4-1 CASSQDRFSGTGVHEQFF TGCGCCAGCAGCCAAGATCGCTTCTCCGGGACAGGGGTGCATGAGCAGTTCTTC
TRBD1 - TRBJ1-4 TRBV5-1 CASSRTGTVFEKLFF TGCGCCAGCAGCAGAACCGGGACAGTTTTTGAAAAACTGTTTTTT
- - TRBJ1-2 TRBV5-6 CASSLRRVANYGYTF TGTGCCAGCAGCTTGAGGCGGGTTGCTAACTATGGCTACACCTTC
- - TRBJ1-3 TRBV5-1 CASSQSGLSAGNTIYF TGCGCCAGCAGCCAGTCAGGGTTAAGCGCTGGAAACACCATATATTTT
- - TRBJ1-3 TRBV7-9 CASSPPYRLGNTIYF TGTGCCAGCAGCCCCCCATACAGGCTCGGAAACACCATATATTTT
- - TRBJ1-1 TRBV29-1 CSAGGRGSGTEAFF TGCAGCGCTGGGGGAAGGGGGTCCGGCACTGAAGCTTTCTTT
TRBD2 - TRBJ2-3 TRBV10-3 CAISPGLATDTQYF TGTGCCATCAGCCCGGGACTAGCAACAGATACGCAGTATTTT
TRBD2 - TRBJ2-5 TRBV4-1 CASSEVPPSGKPQETQYF TGCGCCAGCAGCGAAGTCCCCCCTAGCGGGAAGCCCCAAGAGACCCAGTACTTC
- - TRBJ2-3 TRBV6-5 CASSERRTDTQYF TGTGCCAGCAGTGAGAGGCGGACAGATACGCAGTATTTT
TRBD1 - TRBJ2-1 TRBV7-9 CASSPPPKDRPDNEQFF TGTGCCAGCAGCCCGCCCCCGAAGGACAGGCCGGACAATGAGCAGTTCTTC
- - TRBJ1-1 TRBV2 CASSGTVENTEAFF TGTGCCAGCAGTGGGACAGTTGAGAACACTGAAGCTTTCTTT
- - TRBJ2-3 TRBV14 CASSQGVGLTDTQYF TGTGCCAGCAGCCAAGGGGTGGGACTCACAGATACGCAGTATTTT
- - TRBJ2-1 TRBV6-6 CASSPDSNEQFF TGTGCCAGCAGTCCGGACAGCAATGAGCAGTTCTTC
TRBD2 - TRBJ2-5 TRBV9 CASSVVASGGKETQYF TGTGCCAGCAGCGTAGTGGCTAGCGGGGGGAAAGAGACCCAGTACTTC
TRBD2 - TRBJ2-2 TRBV11-2 CASSTQLASNTGELFF TGTGCCAGCAGCACCCAACTAGCGTCTAACACCGGGGAGCTGTTTTTT
- once TRBJ1-1 TRBV19 CASSPRGAVNTEAFF TGTGCCAGTAGCCCTCGCGGGGCGGTGAACACTGAAGCTTTCTTT